These 26 T cell receptor beta chains were sequenced from one sample in a study of identical twins. TCRdb passed the 5' RACE reads through MiXCR, listing each CDR3 protein once. The data hold 1.5 million to 2 million distinct CDR3 sequences, with 25% to 35% observed a single time. Sequenced input: cord blood. These receptors all stem from a newborn girl in good health.

The chain carries TRBV20-1 and TRBJ2-3; 9 nucleotides match TRBD1. Germline V gives CDR1 DFQATT, CDR2 SNEGSKA (reference sequence). The V gene end was trimmed by 0 bases and the J gene end by 7 bases; junction bases not matched to a gene: 2. This CDR3 spans 13 amino acids. CDR3 DNA sequence: TGCAGTGCTAGAGAACAGGGGGCTTATACGCAGTATTTT. Translation: CSAREQGAYTQYF.

This clonotype was counted between two and nine times. This chain uses TRBV20-1 with TRBJ2-6; D remains ambiguous. The CDR3 consists of 15 residues. Germline loops: CDR1 DFQATT, CDR2 SNEGSKA (reference sequence). Trimming pared 3 bases from V and 0 bases from J, leaving 9 bases between. The CDR3 spells CSASQTSSGANVLTF. In nucleotides, the CDR3 is TGCAGTGCTAGCCAAACAAGCTCTGGGGCCAACGTCCTGACTTTC.

The sample holds a few counts of this clonotype. This chain uses TRBV5-1 with TRBJ1-1; D is possibly TRBD1 (5 bases). CDR1 and CDR2 from the germline V gene are SGHRS and YFSETQ. V gave up 1 base and J gave up 4 bases, with 11 bases separating them. The CDR3 covers 14 residues. The CDR3 region is CASSLTRAPTEAFF. Written as DNA, the CDR3 is TGCGCCAGCAGCTTGACCAGGGCGCCCACTGAAGCTTTCTTT.

This clonotype was counted many times. The chain joins TRBV11-2 to TRBJ2-5; D may match TRBD1 or TRBD2 (6 bases each). Germline V CDR1 and CDR2: SGHAT, FQNNGV. Trimming cost V 1 base and J 2 bases, with 11 bases left between them. The CDR3 sequence is 15 residues long. CDR3 protein: CASSLGGARQETQYF. The CDR3 DNA follows: TGTGCCAGCAGCTTAGGGGGGGCTCGACAAGAGACCCAGTACTTC.

This clonotype was picked up a small number of times. CDR3 nucleotides: TGTGCCACCAGCAGAGCGCGTGGGACTAGCGGTTCCTACGAGCAGTACTTC. This codes for CATSRARGTSGSYEQYF. J is TRBJ2-7 and V is TRBV15, with 11 positions matching TRBD2. Germline CDR1 reads LNHNV; CDR2 reads YYDKDF (reference sequence). There are 17 residues in the CDR3. J lost 1 base, V lost 1 base, and 6 bases had no gene match.

The chain employs TRBV27 and TRBJ2-3; the match to TRBD2 covers 8 bases. The length of the CDR3 is 21 residues. Per germline, CDR1 MNHEY and CDR2 SMNVEV (reference sequence). V trimming: 5 bases; J trimming: 2 bases; junction bases outside the gene matches: 24. This CDR3 is CASSPYPPLSGGPGVTDTQYF. The CDR3 DNA follows: TGTGCCAGCAGTCCCTACCCCCCCTTGTCGGGAGGGCCCGGGGTCACAGATACGCAGTATTTT.

The V call is TRBV5-1, the J call TRBJ2-3; 11 positions match TRBD2. Germline-derived CDR1 and CDR2 are SGHRS and YFSETQ. The CDR3 has 16 residues. The V segment lost 0 bases and the J segment 6 bases; nucleotides outside the gene matches: 6. The CDR3 DNA reads TGCGCCAGCAGCTTGGACCTAGCGGGAGGTCGGGATACGCAGTATTTT. Protein: CASSLDLAGGRDTQYF.

This clonotype has more than one count but fewer than ten. J is TRBJ2-3 and V is TRBV20-1; possibly TRBD2 for D (5 bases). This CDR3 is 13 amino acids long. The germline V gene has CDR1 DFQATT and CDR2 SNEGSKA (reference sequence). V was clipped by 3 bases and J by 6 bases, with 13 bases between them. CDR3 sequence reads: CSARSSSLDTQYF. CDR3 nucleotides: TGCAGTGCTAGGTCTAGCAGTCTGGATACGCAGTATTTT.

This clonotype was recorded a few times. The CDR3 spells CASSLMNTGELFF. The CDR3 bases are TGCGCCAGCAGCTTAATGAACACCGGGGAGCTGTTTTTT. The gene calls are TRBV5-1 and TRBJ2-2; D uncertain. CDR3 length: 13 residues. Germline V gives CDR1 SGHRS, CDR2 YFSETQ. Trimming took off 2 bases at V and 1 base at J, with 3 bases between the two ends. Based on the CDR3 plus reference TRBV5-1 and TRBJ2-2, the full variable domain is KAGVTQTPRYLIKTRGQQVTLSCSPISGHRSVSWYQQTPGQGLQFLFEYFSETQRNKGNFPGRFSGRQFSNSRSEMNVSTLELGDSALYLCASSLMNTGELFFGEGSRLTVL.

This clonotype was seen a few times. V usage is TRBV14 and J usage is TRBJ1-2, with 7 positions matching TRBD1. V lost 0 bases and J lost 13; bases outside the gene matches: 14. Germline V gene sequence: CDR1 SGHDN, CDR2 FVKESK. CDR3 size: 15 residues. CDR3 coding DNA: TGTGCCAGCAGCCAAGATCCCGGGACAGTGGTAGGAGGCACCTTC. Protein sequence: CASSQDPGTVVGGTF.

This clonotype has just a few counts. V usage is TRBV10-3 and J usage is TRBJ2-1; no firm D call. V lost 6 bases, J lost 9 bases, and 15 bases lay in between. The CDR3 is 13 residues long. CDR1 ENHRY and CDR2 SYGVKD come from the germline V gene. In DNA form, the CDR3 reads TGTGCCATCAGGGGTGTACCATACGGTGAGCAGTTCTTC. Translation: CAIRGVPYGEQFF.

V and J are TRBV5-1 and TRBJ1-1; possibly TRBD1 for D (5 bases). This CDR3 region has 14 residues. The germline V and J ends were trimmed by 0 bases and 10 bases, with 16 bases remaining between them. Germline loops: CDR1 SGHRS, CDR2 YFSETQ. The CDR3 sequence is CASSLETTGRGAFF. CDR3 coding DNA: TGCGCCAGCAGCTTGGAAACTACGGGACGGGGAGCTTTCTTT.

The chain couples TRBV27 to TRBJ2-7, with D unclear. This CDR3 is 13 amino acids long. The germline V gene encodes CDR1 MNHEY and CDR2 SMNVEV (reference sequence). V gave up 3 bases and J gave up 6 bases, with 12 bases separating them. CDR3 sequence: CASSFLESPEQYF. CDR3 nucleotide sequence: TGTGCCAGCAGTTTCCTTGAATCGCCCGAGCAGTACTTC.

The chain has TRBV3-1 and TRBJ2-1; a weak D match, TRBD2 (6 bases). The CDR3 has 15 amino acids. Between the trimmed V and J ends, which lost 0 bases and 3 bases, there was a span of 9 bases. Germline V gene data show CDR1 as LGHDT and CDR2 as YNNKEL (reference sequence). The CDR3 loop reads CASSQDQAGYNEQFF. The CDR3 nucleotides are TGTGCCAGCAGCCAAGATCAAGCGGGCTACAATGAGCAGTTCTTC.

J is TRBJ2-1 and V is TRBV7-6; D is uncertain. The CDR3 runs 15 residues. The ends were cut back, 4 bases at V and 0 bases at J, with 10 bases in the middle. The germline V gene encodes CDR1 SGHVS and CDR2 FNYEAQ. CDR3 DNA sequence: TGTGCCAGCAGCTACGGCGTAAGCTCCTACAATGAGCAGTTCTTC. It specifies CASSYGVSSYNEQFF.

There are a few counts of this clonotype. The chain carries TRBV10-3 and TRBJ2-2; D unresolved. Germline CDR1 and CDR2: ENHRY and SYGVKD. V was trimmed by 2 bases and J by 5 bases, leaving 6 bases between them. The CDR3 covers 13 residues. Written as DNA, the CDR3 is TGTGCCATCAGTGAGGGCCCTACCGGGGAGCTGTTTTTT. Translating it yields CAISEGPTGELFF.

V gene TRBV29-1 combines with J gene TRBJ1-1; no firm D call. This CDR3 comprises 13 residues. Between the trimmed V and J ends, which lost 5 bases and 6 bases, there was a span of 16 bases. The germline CDR1 and CDR2 sequences are SQVTM and ANQGSEA. CDR3 region: CSVLVGSGPEAFF. The CDR3 coding sequence is TGCAGCGTTTTGGTGGGGAGCGGACCTGAAGCTTTCTTT.

This clonotype has a handful of counts. V and J are TRBV10-3 and TRBJ1-4, with D perhaps matching TRBD1 (5 bases). Germline V lookup: CDR1 ENHRY, CDR2 SYGVKD. The ends were cut back, 0 bases at V and 4 bases at J, with 9 bases in the middle. The CDR3 covers 15 residues. The chain's CDR3 is CAISESGRINEKLFF. CDR3 sequence (DNA): TGTGCCATCAGTGAGTCGGGACGGATTAATGAAAAACTGTTTTTT.

The genes are TRBV28 and TRBJ1-2; D remains ambiguous. V was cut by 2 bases and J by 8 bases, with 9 bases left in between. The CDR3 is made up of 12 amino acids. Germline V gene sequence: CDR1 MDHEN, CDR2 SYDVKM. The CDR3 loop is CASSLEPGGYTF. CDR3 DNA sequence: TGTGCCAGCAGTTTAGAACCCGGGGGCTACACCTTC.

This clonotype was seen only a few times. CDR3 nucleotide sequence: TGCAGTGCTAAGCGAGGCGGAACCCGCGGGTCCTACAATGAGCAGTTCTTC. Its translation: CSAKRGGTRGSYNEQFF. The chain carries TRBV20-1 and TRBJ2-1, with D perhaps TRBD2 (5 bases). The CDR3 loop spans 17 amino acids. The ends were cut back, 4 bases at V and 1 base at J, with 20 bases in the middle. CDR1 is DFQATT, CDR2 SNEGSKA, per germline (reference sequence).

The chain is built from TRBV5-1 and TRBJ1-1; no firm D call. CDR1 is SGHRS, CDR2 YFSETQ, per germline. Trimming removed 2 bases at V and 3 bases at J, with 14 bases between. This CDR3 comprises 15 residues. Written as DNA, the CDR3 is TGCGCCAGCAGCTTAAGGGAGGAGGGATACACTGAAGCTTTCTTT. Protein sequence: CASSLREEGYTEAFF.

On this clonotype itself: Its ends do not fully match the called genes, so a read error is possible. This sequence joins TRBV20-1 and TRBJ1-1; D is perhaps TRBD1 (5 bases). The length of the CDR3 is 13 residues. Per germline, CDR1 DFQATT and CDR2 SNEGSKA (reference sequence). CDR3 bases: TGCAGTGCGCACAGGTCCCATAACACTGAAGTTTTCTTT. Amino acids: CSAHRSHNTEVFF.

This clonotype was seen a handful of times. The genes are TRBV28 and TRBJ2-1, with TRBD2 matching over 9 bases. Looked up from germline, CDR1 is MDHEN and CDR2 is SYDVKM. The junction had 4 bases not matched to a gene; V was cut back by 8 bases and J by 8 bases. This CDR3 comprises 12 residues. The CDR3 region is CASRGRAHEQFF. In DNA form, the CDR3 reads TGTGCCAGCCGCGGGAGGGCCCATGAGCAGTTCTTC. Full variable domain (missing parts from reference TRBV28 and TRBJ2-1): DVKVTQSSRYLVKRTGEKVFLECVQDMDHENMFWYRQDPGLGLRLIYFSYDVKMKEKGDIPEGYSVSREKKERFSLILESASTNQTSMYLCASRGRAHEQFFGPGTRLTVL.

The V gene is TRBV28, the J gene TRBJ2-1; D may be TRBD1 or TRBD2 (5 bases each). Germline V gives CDR1 MDHEN, CDR2 SYDVKM. V was cut by 7 bases and J by 9 bases, with 10 bases left in between. The CDR3 length is 11 residues. For the CDR3, the DNA is TGTGCCAGCACCCCGGGACGTGAGCAGTTCTTC. This encodes CASTPGREQFF.

This clonotype was observed a handful of times. A much bigger clone sits one base away, suggesting this may be a read error. The V and J genes are TRBV29-1 and TRBJ2-5; possible D gene TRBD2, 6 bases. This CDR3 has 12 residues. V was cut by 4 bases and J by 11 bases, with 17 bases left in between. CDR1 and CDR2 (germline): SQVTM, ANQGSEA. The CDR3: CSVAGVSNEQYF. The CDR3 bases are TGCAGCGTTGCGGGAGTTTCCAATGAGCAGTACTTC.

This rearrangement joins TRBV7-2 to TRBJ2-3; 7 bases fit TRBD2. The junction had 7 bases not matched to a gene; V was cut back by 3 bases and J by 10 bases. This CDR3 is 13 amino acids long. The V gene's germline CDR1 is SGHTA and CDR2 FQGNSA. CDR3 DNA: TGTGCCAGCAGCTTTGGACGGGGGGAATCGCAGTATTTT. Translated, it gives CASSFGRGESQYF.